This T cell receptor beta chain stems from a study of blood T cells in healthy people across ages. Study outcomes and limitations: No one knew whether donors had CMV, which possibly confounded expanded clonotype changes.

Extraction of total RNA produced a minimum of 5 micrograms from each sample. The use of a sample-barcoded 5' primer and a J-beta primer mix characterized a second PCR of about 7 to 12 cycles. TCRdb recomputed calls from the 5' RACE reads with MiXCR, one row per CDR3 protein. Here the sample spans about 1,500,000 distinct CDR3 sequences, 25% to 30% being singletons. There are a few counts of this clonotype. What it binds is not known. What was sequenced was blood. This receptor was obtained from a woman aged 30 to 39 in good health.

This CDR3 reads CASSLSTGFTEAFF. Written as DNA, the CDR3 is TGTGCCAGCAGCTTGTCGACAGGGTTCACTGAAGCTTTCTTT. The chain couples TRBV5-5 to TRBJ1-1; 7 positions agree with TRBD1. The CDR3 sequence is 14 residues long. CDR1 SGHKS and CDR2 YYEKEE come from the germline V gene (reference sequence). Trimming took 1 base from V and 4 from J; bases not matched to a gene: 4.